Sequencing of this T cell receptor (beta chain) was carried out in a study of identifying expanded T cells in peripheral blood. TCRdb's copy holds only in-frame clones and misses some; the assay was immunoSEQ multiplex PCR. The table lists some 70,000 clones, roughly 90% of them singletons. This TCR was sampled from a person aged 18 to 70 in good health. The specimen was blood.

The CDR3 coding sequence is TGTGCCAGCAGTGAATTGCGGGACACCGGGGAGCTGTTTTTT. It encodes CASSELRDTGELFF. This chain links TRBV25-1 with TRBJ2-2; a weak D match, TRBD2 (5 bases). CDR3 size: 14 residues. V lost 1 base and J lost 3, with 6 bases in between. Germline CDR1 reads MGHDK; CDR2 reads SYGVNS.